This TCR beta chain was sequenced during a study of OX40 agonist ivuxolimab in advanced cancers. Concerning the study at large: The costimulatory receptor OX40 (CD134) was targeted by ivuxolimab, a fully human IgG2 agonistic monoclonal antibody. The paper covers the monotherapy dose-escalation part of the phase I ivuxolimab trial, which included N of about 51 patients. Intravenous ivuxolimab was administered to patients every 2 weeks at six dose levels: 0.01, 0.1, 0.3, 1.5, 3 and 10 mg/kg. In the dose-escalation cohort, roughly 80% of patients were male, and the mean age was approximately 60 years, with a range of roughly 20 to 85. Patients were allowed to have had prior anti-PD-1, anti-PD-L1 or anti-CTLA-4 therapy, and roughly 40% of the dose-escalation patients had previously received checkpoint inhibitors. Peripheral TCRbeta sequencing was intended to test whether TCR sequence diversity was altered and clonal T-cell expansion was caused by ivuxolimab. Of the 50 to 55 dose-escalation patients, hepatocellular carcinoma was present in about 19, melanoma in roughly 15, renal cell carcinoma in 9 and head and neck cancer in 9. Three dose-escalation patients achieved partial responses, one with hepatocellular carcinoma and two with cutaneous melanoma. Study-level results and caveats: Antigen specificity was not determined for the clonally expanded peripheral T cells. After ivuxolimab, more expanded clones were found on average in CD8+ T cells than in CD4+ T cells. Partial responders in the 0.1-3.0 mg/kg groups had among the lowest normalized peripheral clonal expansion, especially among CD8+ T cells. Low levels of normalized T-cell clonal expansion were also seen in some nonresponding patients. At doses from 0.1 to 3.0 mg/kg, clonal expansion was seen in both CD4+ and CD8+ blood T cells between baseline and week 6.

CDR1 and CDR2 were assigned from the germline V gene as MDHEN and SYDVKM. The CDR3 runs 15 residues from the cysteine to the phenylalanine. CDR3 DNA only is kept here, 45 bases in frame from base 1. V trim: 6 bases; J trim: 0 bases; unmatched bases: 4. As for this clone: This clone's antigen is unknown. Base qualities are not provided; no much larger clone lies one nucleotide away.

Patients with a history of autoimmune disease or receiving systemic immunosuppression were excluded from the trial. Peripheral blood for TCR sequencing was collected from all dose cohorts at baseline, on cycle 4 day 1, and on cycle 7 day 1. The samples were drawn from a first-in-human, open-label, multicenter phase I dose-escalation trial of ivuxolimab. Adults with locally advanced or metastatic head and neck squamous cell, hepatocellular, melanoma or renal cell carcinoma were enrolled in the trial. Before TCR sequencing, CD4+ T cells and CD8+ T cells were sorted from peripheral blood as separate populations. Genomic DNA was isolated from the sorted cells so that the TCRbeta CDR3 region could be sequenced. The immunoSEQ Assay was used to sequence the TCRbeta CDR3 regions. TCRdb mirrors the immuneACCESS table, restricted to in-frame sequences. Some clones are absent from its copies; in checked studies, under half trace to an unresolved V gene, and the reason for the others is unknown. This sample comprises more than 50,000 clones, less than 90% of them detected only once. The biggest ten clones account for roughly 0.6% of the sample.

The TCR originated in an adult with an advanced solid tumor such as melanoma, head and neck, liver or kidney cancer. This chain is built from TRBV28 and TRBJ2-1; 8 junctional bases match TRBD2. Specimen: CD4+ or CD8+ T cells sorted from blood, collected in a trial of the OX40 agonist ivuxolimab. The nucleotide sequence is TGTGCCAGCAGACTAGCGGTAAGCTCCTACAATGAGCAGTTCTTC. This is translated as CASRLAVSSYNEQFF.